The 12 T cell receptor beta chains given below trace back to one sample, sequenced in a study of blood T cell repertoires in COVID-19. Repertoires were generated with immunoSEQ multiplex PCR, while TCRdb's copy carries only in-frame clones and drops some. The profile shows hundreds of thousands of clones, more than 80% of them singletons. The sample comprised PBMCs or T cells enriched from blood (not recorded which). These TCRs come from a man younger than 35 who had recovered from COVID-19.

V is TRBV9 and J is TRBJ1-1; 7 bases align to TRBD1. Trimming removed 3 bases from V and 1 base from J; junction bases left unmatched: 9. The CDR3 contains 16 residues. Germline V gives CDR1 SGDLS, CDR2 YYNGEE. The CDR3 protein is CASSGKFGQENTEAFF. CDR3 bases: TGTGCCAGCAGCGGGAAGTTCGGACAGGAGAACACTGAAGCTTTCTTT.

V and J are TRBV3-1 (or the pseudogene TRBV3-2) and TRBJ2-3; no clear D gene. The CDR3 consists of 12 residues. Per the germline V gene, CDR1 is LGHDT and CDR2 is YNNKEL (reference sequence). Trimming removed 1 base from V and 8 bases from J, with 7 bases in between. This CDR3 is CASSQVPGTQYF. CDR3 sequence (DNA): TGTGCCAGCAGCCAAGTCCCGGGTACGCAGTATTTT.

V is TRBV5-1 and J is TRBJ2-7; a possible D gene is TRBD1 (6 bases). Trimming left V 4 bases short and J 2 bases short, with 10 bases between. The germline CDR1 and CDR2 sequences are SGHRS and YFSETQ. The CDR3 runs 13 residues. The CDR3 DNA reads TGCGCCAGCAGCCCTTGGACAGCCTACGAGCAGTACTTC. Translated: CASSPWTAYEQYF.

The V call is TRBV7-9, the J call TRBJ2-1; unclear D gene. Trimming cost V 0 bases and J 5 bases, with 8 bases left between them. The CDR3 length is 14 residues. Germline lookup yields CDR1 SEHNR and CDR2 FQNEAQ (reference sequence). As DNA, the CDR3 is TGTGCCAGCAGCTTAGCGCGGATAGACAATGAGCAGTTCTTC. Encoded protein: CASSLARIDNEQFF. Full variable domain (remainder filled in from reference TRBV7-9 and TRBJ2-1): DTGVSQNPRHKITKRGQNVTFRCDPISEHNRLYWYRQTLGQGPEFLTYFQNEAQLEKSRLLSDRFSAERPKGSFSTLEIQRTEQGDSAMYLCASSLARIDNEQFFGPGTRLTVL.

V is TRBV28 and J is TRBJ1-2; 12 positions agree with TRBD1. The CDR3 contains 12 residues. The V gene's germline CDR1 is MDHEN and CDR2 SYDVKM. Trimming cost V 7 bases and J 9 bases; bases outside gene matches: 3. CDR3 sequence: CASKGQGARYTF. DNA for the CDR3: TGTGCCAGCAAGGGACAGGGGGCACGCTACACCTTC.

The chain joins TRBV19 to TRBJ1-5; TRBD1 might be the D (6 bases). The V gene's germline CDR1 is LNHDA and CDR2 SQIVND (reference sequence). V was shortened by 7 bases and J by 5 bases, with 15 bases between the two germline ends. CDR3 length equals 14 residues. The CDR3 is CASTTGTIYQPQHF. The CDR3 nucleotides read TGTGCCAGTACCACCGGGACAATCTATCAGCCCCAGCATTTT. Filled out from reference TRBV19 and TRBJ1-5, the complete variable domain reads DGGITQSPKYLFRKEGQNVTLSCEQNLNHDAMYWYRQDPGQGLRLIYYSQIVNDFQKGDIAEGYSVSREKKESFPLTVTSAQKNPTAFYLCASTTGTIYQPQHFGDGTRLSIL.

V and J are TRBV28 and TRBJ2-7; TRBD2 matches 12 bases. Losses at the gene ends were 4 bases for V and 7 bases for J; bases not matched to a gene: 11. The CDR3 extends over 16 amino acids. The germline V gene has CDR1 MDHEN and CDR2 SYDVKM. Here the CDR3 DNA reads TGTGCCAGCAGTTCCCTCGGACTAGCGGGATTGGGTGAGCAGTACTTC. Protein product: CASSSLGLAGLGEQYF. The whole variable domain, filled in from reference TRBV28 and TRBJ2-7, reads DVKVTQSSRYLVKRTGEKVFLECVQDMDHENMFWYRQDPGLGLRLIYFSYDVKMKEKGDIPEGYSVSREKKERFSLILESASTNQTSMYLCASSSLGLAGLGEQYFGPGTRLTVT.

This chain uses TRBV2 with TRBJ2-2, with unresolved D. Trimming stripped 5 bases from V and 4 bases from J, with 2 bases between. There are 11 residues in the CDR3. Germline CDR1 and CDR2: SNHLY and FYNNEI. DNA of the CDR3: TGTGCCAGCAGTCGCACCGGGGAGCTGTTTTTT. Its protein is CASSRTGELFF.

The rearrangement joins TRBV10-3 to TRBJ2-7; TRBD1 might be the D (5 bases). Trimming shortened V by 4 bases and J by 3 bases, and 13 bases separated the two germline ends. The CDR3 covers 14 residues. From germline, CDR1 is ENHRY and CDR2 SYGVKD. Written as DNA, the CDR3 is TGTGCCATCAGTGCGCAGGGCGCTTACTACGAGCAGTACTTC. Protein: CAISAQGAYYEQYF.

A word on this clone: The sample contains more than one DNA sequence encoding this CDR3. CDR3 sequence (DNA): TGTGCCAGCAGCTTAGACAGGGGCTATGGCTACACCTTC. Its translation is CASSLDRGYGYTF. J is TRBJ1-2 and V is TRBV11-2, with a weak D call TRBD1 (6 bases). V was clipped by 0 bases and J by 4 bases, with 6 bases between them. This CDR3 has 13 residues. Per germline, CDR1 SGHAT and CDR2 FQNNGV. The full variable domain, with the rest looked up from reference TRBV11-2 and TRBJ1-2, is EAGVAQSPRYKIIEKRQSVAFWCNPISGHATLYWYQQILGQGPKLLIQFQNNGVVDDSQLPKDRFSAERLKGVDSTLKIQPAKLEDSAVYLCASSLDRGYGYTFGSGTRLTVV.

The V call is TRBV7-2, the J call TRBJ1-1; possible D gene TRBD1, 6 bases. The CDR3 is 15 amino acids. Germline assignment: CDR1 SGHTA and CDR2 FQGNSA. Trimming stripped 0 bases from V and 6 bases from J, with 14 bases between. CDR3 region: CASSLASQGLAEAFF. The CDR3 DNA is TGTGCCAGCAGCTTAGCCAGCCAGGGGCTCGCTGAAGCTTTCTTT.

The chain recombines TRBV2 with TRBJ2-2, with 12 bases lining up with TRBD1. From germline, CDR1 is SNHLY and CDR2 FYNNEI. This CDR3 has 15 amino acids. Trimming at V came to 6 bases and at J to 5 bases, leaving 4 bases not matched to a gene. CDR3 sequence reads: CASSRDRGPTGELFF. CDR3 nucleotide sequence: TGTGCCAGCAGCCGGGACAGGGGGCCGACCGGGGAGCTGTTTTTT.